This paragraph covers one TCR beta chain sequence. What it recognizes is unknown. The ends lost 2 bases at V and 4 bases at J; junction bases unmatched: 7. The germline V gene has CDR1 SGHTS and CDR2 YDEGEE. This CDR3 has 15 amino acids. These data originate in a study of persistence of HIV-infected CD4 T cells. Sequencing used immunoSEQ version 4 in survey mode. Method: immunoSEQ multiplex PCR; TCRdb's copy keeps in-frame clones and lacks some. The sample has 50,000 or so clones, about four fifths seen once. The stimulus was lysate of CMV-infected fibroblasts, 9 to 10 ug/mL. CD40L/CD69 double-negative CD45RO-high memory CD4+ T cells were collected. Adults with HIV-1 started suppressive ART while chronically infected.

The V and J genes are TRBV5-8 and TRBJ1-2, with TRBD1 matching 8 bases. The source was CD4+ T cells sorted from PBMCs after roughly 18-hour stimulation, collected from a patient who received antiretroviral therapy. The clonotype was recovered from an adult man with HIV who was CMV-seropositive. The CDR3 region is CASSFRDRPGYGYTF. The CDR3 region has the DNA TGTGCCAGCAGCTTCCGGGACAGGCCGGGCTATGGCTACACCTTC.